Listed below are T cell receptor beta chains from one sample, sequenced in a study of T-cell reconstitution after alpha-beta-depleted transplantation in children. TCRdb analysed the PCR reads with MiXCR anew, one entry per CDR3 protein. The repertoire consists of under 350,000 distinct CDR3 sequences, with approximately 9.8% occurring once and the leading ten covering about 9.4%. The material was PBMCs from the stem cell graft donor, obtained from the stem cell graft. The receptors here all came from a human donor who donated a stem cell graft to a child with SCID. The CDR3 runs from the conserved cysteine through the conserved F or W. D genes are given only for firm matches. A row's size may be missing; if present it is once, few, many or a size class.

cdr3_aa	cdr3_nt	v_call	j_call	d_call	clone_size
CAISEPGAGSTDTQYF	TGTGCCATCAGTGAGCCCGGAGCAGGGAGCACAGATACGCAGTATTTT	TRBV10-3	TRBJ2-3	.	many
CASSRLAGADTQYF	TGCGCCAGCAGCCGACTAGCGGGGGCAGATACGCAGTATTTT	TRBV5-1	TRBJ2-3	TRBD2	many
CASSQVRDLYNEQFF	TGTGCCAGCAGCCAAGTTAGGGACCTCTACAATGAGCAGTTCTTC	TRBV14	TRBJ2-1	.	many
CASNSIVGRDTQYF	TGTGCCAGCAATTCCATCGTGGGGAGAGATACGCAGTATTTT	TRBV27	TRBJ2-3	.	.
CASSLTVWNANTEAFF	TGTGCCAGCAGTTTGACAGTTTGGAATGCGAACACTGAAGCTTTCTTT	TRBV12-3/TRBV12-4	TRBJ1-1	.	few
CASSPDRVNEKLFF	TGCGCCAGCAGCCCCGACAGGGTTAATGAAAAACTGTTTTTT	TRBV5-1	TRBJ1-4	TRBD1	few
CAISEFPGQRETQYF	TGTGCCATCAGTGAGTTCCCGGGACAGAGAGAGACCCAGTACTTC	TRBV10-3	TRBJ2-5	TRBD1	many
CASSETGVKYGYTF	TGCGCCAGCAGCGAAACAGGGGTCAAATATGGCTACACCTTC	TRBV5-1	TRBJ1-2	TRBD1	.
CASSQSGTSLLGPDTQYF	TGTGCCAGCAGCCAATCAGGGACTAGTCTCTTAGGACCAGATACGCAGTATTTT	TRBV7-3	TRBJ2-3	TRBD2	few
CSARGLAALYNEQFF	TGCAGTGCTAGGGGTCTAGCGGCACTCTACAATGAGCAGTTCTTC	TRBV20-1	TRBJ2-1	TRBD2	few
CSARDLVSGGLYEQYF	TGCAGTGCTAGAGATTTGGTTAGCGGGGGGTTATACGAGCAGTACTTC	TRBV20-1	TRBJ2-7	TRBD2	.
CASTTLLGPRETQYF	TGTGCCAGCACTACGTTATTGGGACCGCGGGAGACCCAGTACTTC	TRBV12-3/TRBV12-4	TRBJ2-5	.	few
CASSPPKGEVDTQYF	TGTGCCAGCAGTCCCCCCAAAGGGGAAGTAGATACGCAGTATTTT	TRBV28	TRBJ2-3	.	many
CSALAARDEQYF	TGCAGTGCTCTGGCTGCCCGGGACGAGCAGTACTTC	TRBV20-1	TRBJ2-7	.	few
CSALRRQGPGNEQFF	TGCAGTGCTCTTCGGAGACAGGGGCCGGGTAATGAGCAGTTCTTC	TRBV20-1	TRBJ2-1	TRBD1	.
CSVELRGEQYF	TGCAGCGTTGAATTAAGGGGCGAGCAGTACTTC	TRBV29-1	TRBJ2-7	.	.
CASSFIGELAEAFF	TGTGCCAGCAGTTTTATTGGGGAATTGGCTGAAGCTTTCTTT	TRBV27	TRBJ1-1	.	few
CASRRTATSSYNEQFF	TGTGCCAGCAGACGGACAGCGACAAGCTCCTACAATGAGCAGTTCTTC	TRBV12-3/TRBV12-4	TRBJ2-1	.	many
CASSTPQGAWEKLFF	TGTGCCAGCAGCACCCCACAGGGGGCCTGGGAAAAACTGTTTTTT	TRBV7-9	TRBJ1-4	TRBD1	.
CSARSLRGGGLEQYF	TGCAGTGCTAGGAGCCTGCGCGGCGGAGGTCTCGAGCAGTACTTC	TRBV20-1	TRBJ2-7	.	.
CATAGGTDDGYTF	TGTGCCACCGCGGGGGGGACAGATGATGGCTACACCTTC	TRBV6-1	TRBJ1-2	TRBD1	.
CASRKPGLNYEQYF	TGTGCCAGCAGGAAGCCGGGACTGAACTACGAGCAGTACTTC	TRBV27	TRBJ2-7	.	.
CASSEDLRGRTSYNEQFF	TGTGCCAGCAGTGAAGATCTTCGGGGGCGGACGTCCTACAATGAGCAGTTCTTC	TRBV2	TRBJ2-1	.	.